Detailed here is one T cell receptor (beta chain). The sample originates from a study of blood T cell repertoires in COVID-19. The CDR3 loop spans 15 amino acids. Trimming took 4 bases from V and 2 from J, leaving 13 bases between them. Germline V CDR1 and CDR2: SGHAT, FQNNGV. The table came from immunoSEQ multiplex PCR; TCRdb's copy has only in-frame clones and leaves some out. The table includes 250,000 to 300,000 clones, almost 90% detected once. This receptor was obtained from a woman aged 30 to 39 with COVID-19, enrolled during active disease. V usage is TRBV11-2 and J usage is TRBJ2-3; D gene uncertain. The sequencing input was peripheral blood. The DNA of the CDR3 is TGTGCCAGCAGCTCCCCAGGATCCCCCACAGATACGCAGTATTTT. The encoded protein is CASSSPGSPTDTQYF.